The clone carrying this T cell receptor beta chain was seen a handful of times. Antigen specificity is unknown. The data belong to a study of response to subunit inactivated influenza vaccine. Study results and limitations: That few new T cells are recruited by each seasonal influenza vaccination was the authors' suggestion.

TCRdb processed the RT-PCR reads anew with MiXCR; each CDR3 protein has one entry. The top ten hold about 12% of the sample, which has approximately 490,000 distinct CDR3 sequences, approximately 7.8% seen once. The germline V and J ends were trimmed by 5 bases and 7 bases, with 19 bases remaining between them. The CDR3 runs to 15 residues. Looked up from germline, CDR1 is LNHNV and CDR2 is YYDKDF (reference sequence). The TCR originated in a man aged 45 to 70 who received an inactivated influenza vaccine. J is TRBJ2-3 and V is TRBV15; D may be TRBD2 (6 bases). Sequencing used PBMCs from blood, obtained 23 to 25 months after vaccination. For the CDR3, the DNA is TGTGCCACCAGCGGACCAGGGACTTCGGGGAATACGCAGTATTTT. It codes for CATSGPGTSGNTQYF.